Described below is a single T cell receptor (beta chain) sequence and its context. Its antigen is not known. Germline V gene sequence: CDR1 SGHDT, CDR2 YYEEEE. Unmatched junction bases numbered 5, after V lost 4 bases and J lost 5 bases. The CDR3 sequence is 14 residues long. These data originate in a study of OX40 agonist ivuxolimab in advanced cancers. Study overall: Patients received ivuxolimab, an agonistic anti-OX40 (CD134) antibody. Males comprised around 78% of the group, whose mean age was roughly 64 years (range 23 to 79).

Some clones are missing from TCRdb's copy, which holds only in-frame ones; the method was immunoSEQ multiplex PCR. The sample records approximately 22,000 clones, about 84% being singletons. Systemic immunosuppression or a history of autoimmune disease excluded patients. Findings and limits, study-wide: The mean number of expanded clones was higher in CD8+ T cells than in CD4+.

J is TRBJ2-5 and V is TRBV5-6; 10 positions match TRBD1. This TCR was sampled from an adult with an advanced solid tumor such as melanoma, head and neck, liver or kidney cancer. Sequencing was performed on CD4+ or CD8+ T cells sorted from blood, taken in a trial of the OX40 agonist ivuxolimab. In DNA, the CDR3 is TGTGCCAGCAGCCCGACAGGGGGCGGCGAGACCCAGTACTTC. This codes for CASSPTGGGETQYF.